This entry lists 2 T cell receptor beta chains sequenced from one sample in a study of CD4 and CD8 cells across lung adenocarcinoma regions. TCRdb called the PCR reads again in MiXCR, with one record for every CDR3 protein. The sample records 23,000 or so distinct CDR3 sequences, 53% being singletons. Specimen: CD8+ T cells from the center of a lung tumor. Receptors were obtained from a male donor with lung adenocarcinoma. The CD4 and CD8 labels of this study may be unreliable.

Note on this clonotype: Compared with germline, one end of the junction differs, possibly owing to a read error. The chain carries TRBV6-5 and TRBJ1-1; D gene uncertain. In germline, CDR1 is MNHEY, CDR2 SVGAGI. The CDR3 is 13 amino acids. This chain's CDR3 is CASSFRAPAEATF. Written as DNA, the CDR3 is TGTGCCAGCAGTTTCCGGGCTCCCGCTGAAGCTACCTTC.

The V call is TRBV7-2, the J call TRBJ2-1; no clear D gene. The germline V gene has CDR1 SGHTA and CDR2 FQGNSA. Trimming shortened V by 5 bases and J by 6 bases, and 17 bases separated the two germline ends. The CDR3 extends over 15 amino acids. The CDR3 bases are TGTGCCAGCAGCCCCCTGCCGGCTAGTTTCAATGAGCAGTTCTTC. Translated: CASSPLPASFNEQFF.